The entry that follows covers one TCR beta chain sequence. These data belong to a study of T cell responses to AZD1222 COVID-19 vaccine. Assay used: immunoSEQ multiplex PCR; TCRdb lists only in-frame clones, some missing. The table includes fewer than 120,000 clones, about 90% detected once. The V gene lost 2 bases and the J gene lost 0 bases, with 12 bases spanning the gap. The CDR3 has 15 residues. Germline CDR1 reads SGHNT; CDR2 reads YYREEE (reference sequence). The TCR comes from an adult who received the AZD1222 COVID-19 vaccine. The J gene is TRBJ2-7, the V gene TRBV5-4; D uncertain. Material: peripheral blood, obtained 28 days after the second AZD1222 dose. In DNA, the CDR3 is TGTGCCAGCAGCTTCGGCTCCAGGAGCTCCTACGAGCAGTACTTC. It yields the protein CASSFGSRSSYEQYF.